Below, 24 T cell receptor beta chains from the same sample are listed, as sequenced in a study of early T cells in non-severe SARS-CoV-2 infection. TCRdb analysed the 5' RACE reads with MiXCR anew, one entry per CDR3 protein. The sample lists 25,000 to 30,000 distinct CDR3 sequences, roughly 5.3% occurring once. The sequenced sample consisted of whole blood. Receptor source: an adult who was a healthcare worker with PCR-confirmed SARS-CoV-2 infection or an uninfected control (not recorded which).

Many counts were recorded for this clonotype. This chain links TRBV20-1 with TRBJ2-7, with D possibly TRBD1 on 5 matching bases. The germline V gene has CDR1 DFQATT and CDR2 SNEGSKA (reference sequence). Trimming shortened V by 5 bases and J by 2 bases, and 13 bases separated the two germline ends. The CDR3 covers 13 residues. The CDR3 region has the DNA TGCAGTGCTTTTACGGACACAACCTACGAGCAGTACTTC. It is translated as CSAFTDTTYEQYF.

This clonotype was seen a few times. This chain connects TRBV20-1 to TRBJ1-1; D is unclear. The ends were cut back, 3 bases at V and 0 bases at J, with 8 bases in the middle. This CDR3 spans 13 amino acids. Germline lookup yields CDR1 DFQATT and CDR2 SNEGSKA (reference sequence). CDR3: CSASHGLNTEAFF. The CDR3 nucleotides read TGCAGTGCTAGTCATGGCCTGAACACTGAAGCTTTCTTT.

J is TRBJ2-7 and V is TRBV10-3, with TRBD1 identical over 10 bases. The CDR3 runs to 14 residues. V lost 7 bases, J lost 3 bases, and 6 bases stayed unmatched. The germline V gene encodes CDR1 ENHRY and CDR2 SYGVKD. The CDR3 reads CAITPGQGIYEQYF. For the CDR3, the DNA is TGTGCCATCACGCCGGGACAGGGGATCTACGAGCAGTACTTC.

This clonotype occurred a few times. The chain uses TRBV11-2 and TRBJ2-3, with 13 bases lining up with TRBD2. Trimming removed 3 bases from V and 0 bases from J; junction bases left unmatched: 6. CDR3 length: 18 residues. CDR1 and CDR2 (germline): SGHAT, FQNNGV. The CDR3 protein is CASSLRTSGSFSTDTQYF. The CDR3 nucleotides are TGTGCCAGCAGCTTGAGGACTAGCGGGAGTTTTAGCACAGATACGCAGTATTTT.

This clonotype came up a few times. The chain couples TRBV5-1 to TRBJ1-1, with D uncertain. Trimming took 4 bases from V and 4 from J, leaving 11 bases between them. Germline V gives CDR1 SGHRS, CDR2 YFSETQ. The CDR3 is 13 amino acids. The CDR3 region is CASSVGAGTEAFF. The CDR3 nucleotides are TGCGCCAGCAGCGTGGGCGCAGGCACTGAAGCTTTCTTT. Variable domain in full (rest from reference TRBV5-1 and TRBJ1-1): KAGVTQTPRYLIKTRGQQVTLSCSPISGHRSVSWYQQTPGQGLQFLFEYFSETQRNKGNFPGRFSGRQFSNSRSEMNVSTLELGDSALYLCASSVGAGTEAFFGQGTRLTVV.

This clonotype has at least ten counts. The chain carries TRBV6-2 or TRBV6-3 and TRBJ1-2, with D unclear. There are 15 residues in the CDR3. CDR1 is MNHEY and CDR2 is SVGEGT in the germline V gene. Trimming left V 6 bases short and J 8 bases short, with 22 bases between. CDR3 loop: CASSFKDLPVRGYTF. The CDR3 nucleotides are TGTGCCAGCAGCTTTAAGGACCTGCCGGTCAGAGGCTACACCTTC.

This clonotype was seen ten or more times. The J gene is TRBJ2-2, the V gene TRBV7-9; 8 positions agree with TRBD2. Germline V lookup: CDR1 SEHNR, CDR2 FQNEAQ (reference sequence). After removal of 5 bases from V and 2 bases from J, the junction contained 7 bases not matched to a gene. The CDR3 consists of 16 residues. The CDR3 DNA sequence: TGTGCCAGCAGCGACGAGACTAGCGCCAACACCGGGGAGCTGTTTTTT. Translation: CASSDETSANTGELFF.

The genes are TRBV11-3 and TRBJ2-3; 7 nucleotides agree with TRBD2. The CDR3 spans 12 residues. The germline V gene encodes CDR1 SGHNT and CDR2 YENEEA. V shed 4 bases, J shed 6 bases, and the junction held 1 base outside the gene matches. CDR3 amino acids: CASSSGGDTQYF. The CDR3 DNA follows: TGTGCCAGCAGCTCCGGGGGGGATACGCAGTATTTT.

This clonotype was recorded many times. The chain combines TRBV11-2 with TRBJ2-1; no reliable D call. Trimming took off 5 bases at V and 8 bases at J, with 7 bases between the two ends. Germline CDR1 reads SGHAT; CDR2 reads FQNNGV. The CDR3 runs to 11 residues. The CDR3 sequence is CASSVVYEQFF. DNA of the CDR3: TGTGCCAGCAGCGTGGTATATGAGCAGTTCTTC.

The chain links TRBV6-6 to TRBJ2-1, with TRBD1 as a possible D gene (6 bases). V lost 2 bases and J 0 bases, leaving 8 bases between the germline ends. The CDR3 covers 15 residues. CDR1 and CDR2 (germline): MNHNY, SVGAGI (reference sequence). CDR3 in amino acids: CASSYEGDSYNEQFF. DNA of the CDR3: TGTGCCAGCAGTTACGAGGGGGACTCCTACAATGAGCAGTTCTTC.

In this sample, this clonotype turned up many times. The chain has TRBV9 and TRBJ2-1; TRBD2 agrees at 11 bases. The CDR3 spans 16 residues. The germline gives CDR1 SGDLS, CDR2 YYNGEE. The J segment lost 4 bases and the V segment lost 3 bases, leaving 6 bases of the junction unmatched. The CDR3 bases are TGTGCCAGCAGCGCACAACTAGCGGGAGATTACAATGAGCAGTTCTTC. Translation: CASSAQLAGDYNEQFF.

Ten or more counts support this clonotype. The chain is built from TRBV21-1 and TRBJ2-5; the table's D call, TRBD2, was not checked against the DNA. TRBV21-1 is a pseudogene segment. CDR3 length: 16 residues. The CDR3 sequence: CASSPQSSGSVETQYF. The CDR3 region has the DNA TGTGCCAGCAGCCCCCAGAGTAGCGGGAGCGTCGAGACCCAGTACTTC.

This clonotype was counted ten times or more. V gene TRBV6-5 combines with J gene TRBJ1-5; perhaps TRBD1 as D (6 bases). Trimming removed 11 bases at V and 5 bases at J, with 16 bases between. CDR1 and CDR2 from the germline V gene are MNHEY and SVGAGI. This CDR3 comprises 13 residues. CDR3 amino acids: CAAGGSLHQPQHF. The CDR3, as DNA: TGTGCCGCCGGGGGCAGTCTCCATCAGCCCCAGCATTTT.

There are many counts of this clonotype. The chain couples TRBV27 to TRBJ2-1, with D perhaps assigned TRBD1 or TRBD2 (5 bases each). In germline, CDR1 is MNHEY, CDR2 SMNVEV (reference sequence). The germline V and J ends were trimmed by 1 base and 5 bases, with 6 bases remaining between them. This CDR3 is 13 amino acids long. DNA for the CDR3: TGTGCCAGCAGTTTATGGGGGAACAATGAGCAGTTCTTC. Protein sequence: CASSLWGNNEQFF.

Within the sample, this clonotype is medium-sized. The chain has TRBV11-2 and TRBJ1-2, with D unresolved. V was shortened by 3 bases and J by 0 bases, with 14 bases between the two germline ends. This CDR3 region has 16 residues. The germline V gene has CDR1 SGHAT and CDR2 FQNNGV. CDR3 sequence (DNA): TGTGCCAGCAGCTTTGATGGCCGGGCTCCTAACTATGGCTACACCTTC. It codes for CASSFDGRAPNYGYTF.

This clonotype was detected many times. The J gene is TRBJ1-1, the V gene TRBV10-3; D is unresolved. Germline V gene lookup returns CDR1 ENHRY and CDR2 SYGVKD. This CDR3 is built from 14 residues. V shed 11 bases and J shed 10 bases, with 26 bases lying between them. CDR3: CASHGEGDLVGAFF. CDR3 sequence (DNA): TGTGCCTCCCATGGGGAGGGTGACTTGGTGGGAGCTTTCTTT.

The rearrangement uses TRBV7-8 and TRBJ1-6; no clear D gene. Germline-derived CDR1 and CDR2 are SGHVS and FQNEAQ. CDR3 length: 13 amino acids. V was clipped by 5 bases and J by 8 bases, with 10 bases between them. The CDR3 region is CASSLYVHSPLHF. DNA of the CDR3: TGTGCCAGCAGCCTATACGTTCATTCACCCCTCCACTTT.

This clonotype came up many times. The chain carries TRBV7-9 and TRBJ1-4; 9 bases fit TRBD1. CDR3 size: 18 residues. Per germline, CDR1 SEHNR and CDR2 FQNEAQ (reference sequence). The trim removed 3 bases at V and 4 bases at J, leaving 12 bases unmatched. The CDR3 loop reads CASSLDRDRDLFNEKLFF. DNA of the CDR3: TGTGCCAGCAGCTTGGACCGGGACAGGGATTTATTTAATGAAAAACTGTTTTTT.

Comments on this clonotype: Being one base from a much bigger clone, this may be a read error. V and J are TRBV6-2 or TRBV6-3 and TRBJ2-3; D assignment may be TRBD1 or TRBD2 (5 bases each). The CDR3 extends over 15 amino acids. Germline-derived CDR1 and CDR2 are MNHEY and SVGEGT. The DNA of the CDR3 is TGTACCAGCGGCGGTTGGGGCAGAAGCACAGATACGCAGTATTTT. Translated, it gives CTSGGWGRSTDTQYF.

This clonotype is medium-sized by share. This sequence joins TRBV5-1 and TRBJ1-1; D not resolved. This CDR3 has 14 residues. CDR1 and CDR2 from the germline V gene are SGHRS and YFSETQ. V was cut by 0 bases and J by 0 bases, with 6 bases left in between. The CDR3 region has the DNA TGCGCCAGCAGCTTGGGGTATCTGAACACTGAAGCTTTCTTT. Translating it yields CASSLGYLNTEAFF.

In its sample, this clonotype was seen many times. V gene TRBV18 combines with J gene TRBJ1-1; 11 nucleotides match TRBD1. This CDR3 has 17 amino acids. Trimming removed 3 bases from V and 8 bases from J; junction bases left unmatched: 14. Germline CDR1 reads KGHSH; CDR2 reads LQKENI. Here the CDR3 reads CASSPLPPGTGGGEAFF. The CDR3 coding sequence is TGTGCCAGCTCACCCCTACCCCCCGGGACAGGGGGTGGAGAAGCTTTCTTT.

This clonotype was found many times. This chain connects TRBV4-2 to TRBJ2-3, with D possibly matching TRBD1 (6 bases). The germline V and J ends were trimmed by 0 bases and 5 bases, with 18 bases remaining between them. The germline CDR1 and CDR2 sequences are LGHNA and YNFKEQ. The CDR3 spans 17 residues. Written as DNA, the CDR3 is TGTGCCAGCAGCCAAGAAGGTTTTGAGGGGGTTGAAGATACGCAGTATTTT. It translates to CASSQEGFEGVEDTQYF.

This clonotype was recorded many times. This chain connects TRBV7-6 to TRBJ2-1; TRBD1 might be the D (5 bases). The CDR3 sequence is 12 residues long. The V end lost 8 bases, the J end lost 5 bases, and 10 bases lay between the germline ends. The germline V gene has CDR1 SGHVS and CDR2 FNYEAQ. The DNA of the CDR3 is TGTGCCAGCCAGGGCGGAGACAATGAGCAGTTCTTC. It specifies CASQGGDNEQFF.

Ten or more counts support this clonotype. The V and J genes are TRBV18 and TRBJ2-7, with 8 nucleotides matching TRBD1. With V trimmed by 3 bases and J by 0 bases, 1 base remained unmatched. The CDR3 is 14 residues long. CDR1 is KGHSH, CDR2 LQKENI, per germline. The CDR3 region is CASSPGQASYEQYF. The CDR3 coding sequence is TGTGCCAGCTCACCGGGACAGGCCTCCTACGAGCAGTACTTC.